A selection of T cell receptor beta chains follows, all from one sample in a study of response to subunit inactivated influenza vaccine. TCRdb re-called the RT-PCR reads through MiXCR, storing one row per CDR3 protein. The data hold over 750,000 distinct CDR3 sequences, with around 21% observed a single time. Sequenced here: PBMCs from blood, sampled 5 days after vaccination. Every receptor here comes from a man aged 45-65 years who received an inactivated influenza vaccine. Each CDR3 is given with its conserved first and last residue. The D gene is left open where the match is weak. Only some rows state a clone size, as once, few, many or a class for expanded clones.

V,J,D,size,CDR3,DNA
TRBV19,TRBJ1-5,NA,many,CASSMTGNQPQHF,TGTGCCAGTAGTATGACGGGTAATCAGCCCCAGCATTTT
TRBV5-1,TRBJ1-1,NA,NA,CASSGDGGEAFF,TGCGCCAGCAGCGGAGACGGGGGTGAAGCTTTCTTT
TRBV20-1,TRBJ2-7,TRBD2,NA,CSASGLAGGPVEQYF,TGCAGTGCTAGTGGACTAGCGGGAGGGCCGGTCGAGCAGTACTTC
TRBV29-1,TRBJ1-1,NA,many,CSVRAPDTEAFF,TGCAGCGTCAGGGCGCCGGACACTGAAGCTTTCTTT
TRBV7-2,TRBJ1-4,TRBD1,NA,CASSGRGGQGFEKLFF,TGTGCCAGCAGCGGCCGCGGGGGACAGGGTTTTGAAAAACTGTTTTTT
TRBV5-5,TRBJ2-7,NA,NA,CASSLGWRSYEQYF,TGTGCCAGCAGCTTGGGGTGGAGATCCTACGAGCAGTACTTC
TRBV20-1,TRBJ2-1,TRBD2,few,CSARASGAGEQFF,TGCAGTGCTAGGGCTAGCGGGGCTGGCGAGCAGTTCTTC
TRBV7-3,TRBJ2-1,TRBD2,few,CASSPGTSVAYNEQFF,TGTGCCAGCAGTCCCGGGACTAGCGTCGCCTACAATGAGCAGTTCTTC
TRBV20-1,TRBJ2-6,TRBD1,few,CSARTGALSGANVLTF,TGCAGTGCCCGGACAGGGGCCCTTTCTGGGGCCAACGTCCTGACTTTC
TRBV11-2,TRBJ2-1,TRBD1,few,CASSLEGQGSYNEQFF,TGTGCCAGCAGCTTAGAGGGACAGGGTTCCTACAATGAGCAGTTCTTC
TRBV3-1,TRBJ1-1,NA,NA,CASSQHRQINTEAFF,TGTGCCAGCAGCCAACACCGACAGATCAACACTGAAGCTTTCTTT
TRBV20-1,TRBJ2-1,NA,many,CSASWRGRDEQFF,TGCAGTGCTAGTTGGAGGGGGCGGGATGAGCAGTTCTTC
TRBV6-4,TRBJ2-3,TRBD2,NA,CASSPGASGRDTQYF,TGTGCCAGCTCACCAGGGGCTAGCGGGAGAGATACGCAGTATTTT
TRBV7-9,TRBJ1-6,TRBD1,few,CASSNRDRGDSPLHF,TGTGCCAGCAGCAACCGGGACAGGGGAGATTCACCCCTCCACTTT
TRBV6-5,TRBJ2-5,TRBD1,few,CASSYPVRGQGTLETQYF,TGTGCCAGCAGTTACCCTGTTAGGGGACAGGGGACCCTAGAGACCCAGTACTTC
TRBV20-1,TRBJ2-1,NA,NA,CSAPNSPYNEQFF,TGCAGTGCACCCAATTCCCCCTACAATGAGCAGTTCTTC
TRBV10-3,TRBJ2-1,TRBD1,many,CAIYLGTGFYPSLNEQFF,TGTGCCATCTATCTGGGGACAGGTTTCTACCCTAGTTTGAATGAGCAGTTCTTC
TRBV23-1,TRBJ2-7,TRBD1,NA,CARAGTGNYEQYF,TGCGCCCGAGCCGGGACAGGGAACTACGAGCAGTACTTC
TRBV29-1,TRBJ1-2,NA,NA,CSVEDQAYGYTF,TGCAGCGTTGAAGATCAAGCCTATGGCTACACCTTC
TRBV11-2,TRBJ1-1,TRBD1,NA,CASSPMTGWDTEAFF,TGTGCCAGCAGCCCCATGACAGGGTGGGACACTGAAGCTTTCTTT
TRBV29-1,TRBJ2-3,TRBD1,many,CSVDGTGGRTDTQYF,TGCAGCGTTGACGGGACAGGGGGCCGCACAGATACGCAGTATTTT
TRBV10-1,TRBJ2-3,NA,many,CASSKGRSTDTQYF,TGCGCCAGCAGTAAAGGGCGAAGCACAGATACGCAGTATTTT
TRBV28,TRBJ2-3,NA,NA,CASEDSYTDTQYF,TGTGCCAGCGAAGACAGTTATACAGATACGCAGTATTTT
TRBV5-1,TRBJ1-4,TRBD1,few,CASSSTTGSNEKLFF,TGCGCCAGCAGCTCAACGACAGGGTCTAATGAAAAACTGTTTTTT
TRBV29-1,TRBJ2-7,TRBD2,NA,CSVGPAGAYYEQYF,TGCAGCGTCGGACCGGCGGGAGCCTACTACGAGCAGTACTTC
TRBV30,TRBJ2-3,TRBD2,NA,CAWSVRGADTQYF,TGTGCCTGGAGTGTACGGGGGGCAGATACGCAGTATTTT
TRBV6-1,TRBJ2-1,TRBD1,NA,CASSAWGPQGAGNEQFF,TGTGCCAGCAGTGCCTGGGGCCCACAGGGGGCCGGGAATGAGCAGTTCTTC
TRBV4-1,TRBJ2-1,NA,few,CASSQDWLDYLSYNEQFF,TGCGCCAGCAGCCAAGATTGGCTGGACTACTTATCCTACAATGAGCAGTTCTTC
TRBV4-1,TRBJ2-7,NA,NA,CASSQASSPGIDEQYF,TGCGCCAGCAGCCAAGCATCTTCCCCAGGGATCGACGAGCAGTACTTC
TRBV5-5,TRBJ2-7,TRBD2,few,CASSLILAGGPSYEQYF,TGTGCCAGCAGCTTGATACTAGCGGGGGGGCCATCCTACGAGCAGTACTTC
TRBV6-5,TRBJ2-6,NA,few,CASSYSNRGLHSGANVLTF,TGTGCCAGCAGTTACTCGAATCGGGGCTTACACTCTGGGGCCAACGTCCTGACTTTC
TRBV12-3/TRBV12-4,TRBJ1-6,NA,NA,CASSDGTFSPLHF,TGTGCCAGCAGTGATGGAACTTTTTCACCCCTCCACTTT
TRBV12-3/TRBV12-4,TRBJ2-3,NA,few,CASSNVIKSDTQYF,TGTGCCAGCAGCAACGTCATCAAGTCGGATACGCAGTATTTT
TRBV7-9,TRBJ2-3,TRBD2,NA,CASRRRTSGGTDTQYF,TGTGCCAGCAGGCGGCGGACTAGCGGGGGGACAGATACGCAGTATTTT
TRBV5-1,TRBJ1-3,NA,few,CASSLSSGVPGNTIYF,TGCGCCAGCAGCTTGAGTTCTGGGGTCCCTGGAAACACCATATATTTT
TRBV7-9,TRBJ2-1,NA,NA,CASSLAGGYPYNEQFF,TGTGCCAGCAGCTTAGCGGGGGGTTATCCCTACAATGAGCAGTTCTTC
TRBV4-3,TRBJ2-2,TRBD2,NA,CASSHRLAGGPRELFF,TGCGCCAGCAGCCACCGACTAGCGGGAGGTCCGAGGGAGCTGTTTTTT
TRBV4-3,TRBJ1-5,NA,few,CASSQDLMMGFSNQPQHF,TGCGCCAGCAGCCAAGATCTAATGATGGGGTTTAGCAATCAGCCCCAGCATTTT
TRBV11-3,TRBJ2-3,NA,NA,CASSFGGQRTDTQYF,TGTGCCAGCAGCTTCGGGGGCCAGCGCACAGATACGCAGTATTTT
TRBV5-6,TRBJ2-1,NA,NA,CASSSGLINEQFF,TGTGCCAGCAGCTCCGGGTTAATAAATGAGCAGTTCTTC
TRBV12-3/TRBV12-4,TRBJ2-3,TRBD2,few,CASRTTSGRDGLSSTDTQYF,TGTGCCAGCAGAACTACCAGCGGGAGAGACGGATTATCTAGCACAGATACGCAGTATTTT
TRBV7-2,TRBJ1-4,NA,many,CASTDGRRNEKLFF,TGTGCCAGCACCGACGGAAGGCGAAACGAAAAACTGTTTTTT
TRBV20-1,TRBJ2-5,TRBD2,NA,CSARGLAGTGTQYF,TGCAGTGCCAGGGGACTAGCGGGCACGGGGACCCAGTACTTC
TRBV6-5,TRBJ2-2,TRBD2,NA,CASSYAGANTGELFF,TGTGCCAGCAGTTACGCGGGAGCGAACACCGGGGAGCTGTTTTTT
TRBV6-2/TRBV6-3,TRBJ2-7,TRBD1,NA,CASKGARTGSYEQYF,TGTGCCAGCAAGGGGGCTCGGACGGGCTCCTACGAGCAGTACTTC
TRBV7-6,TRBJ2-7,NA,NA,CASSSVLRRGSTEQYF,TGTGCCAGCAGCTCAGTCCTCCGACGAGGCTCCACCGAGCAGTACTTC
TRBV28,TRBJ2-5,NA,few,CASTPGAGKETQYF,TGTGCCAGCACTCCGGGAGCAGGGAAGGAGACCCAGTACTTC
TRBV7-2,TRBJ2-3,TRBD1,once,CASSLTGGTSTDTQYF,TGTGCCAGCAGCTTGACAGGGGGAACGAGCACAGATACGCAGTATTTT
TRBV6-1,TRBJ1-1,NA,few,CASSAQGGYTEAFF,TGTGCCAGCAGTGCACAGGGAGGGTACACTGAAGCTTTCTTT
TRBV5-1,TRBJ2-3,NA,NA,CASSWARGPTDTQYF,TGCGCCAGCAGCTGGGCGCGGGGGCCCACAGATACGCAGTATTTT
TRBV11-2,TRBJ2-3,NA,few,CASRWGSVRTDTQYF,TGTGCCAGCAGATGGGGAAGTGTGCGCACAGATACGCAGTATTTT
TRBV5-1,TRBJ1-1,NA,NA,CASRDSMNTEAFF,TGCGCCAGCCGGGACTCAATGAACACTGAAGCTTTCTTT
TRBV15,TRBJ2-3,NA,few,CATSRDYVGVADTQYF,TGTGCCACCAGCAGAGATTATGTGGGGGTGGCAGATACGCAGTATTTT
TRBV20-1,TRBJ2-5,NA,few,CSARGGAAGETQYF,TGCAGTGCTAGAGGGGGGGCCGCCGGGGAGACCCAGTACTTC
TRBV5-1,TRBJ2-7,TRBD2,NA,CASSFGGSTYEQYF,TGCGCCAGCAGCTTTGGCGGGAGCACCTACGAGCAGTACTTC